Shown below are 31 T cell receptor beta chains from a single sample sequenced in a study of blood T cell repertoires in COVID-19. Assay: immunoSEQ multiplex PCR; the TCRdb copy retains only in-frame clones and omits some. The profile shows about 170,000 clones, 84% of them singletons. Sequenced input: peripheral blood. These receptors came from a woman older than 75 with COVID-19, enrolled during active disease.

This clone was seen more than once but under ten times. V gene TRBV24-1 combines with J gene TRBJ1-5; D not certain. This CDR3 is 15 amino acids long. Germline loops: CDR1 KGHDR, CDR2 SFDVKD. The V gene lost 0 bases and the J gene lost 7 bases, with 12 bases spanning the gap. The CDR3 here is CATSDLRREGQPQHF. CDR3 DNA: TGTGCCACCAGTGATTTGAGGAGGGAAGGACAGCCCCAGCATTTT.

This rearrangement joins TRBV2 to TRBJ1-1, with 7 positions matching TRBD1. This CDR3 region has 17 residues. J gave up 0 bases and V 6 bases, and 13 bases lay outside the gene matches. Germline lookup yields CDR1 SNHLY and CDR2 FYNNEI. The CDR3, as DNA: TGTGCCAGCAGCCCCAGACAGGGCCCCATTTTGAACACTGAAGCTTTCTTT. Protein product: CASSPRQGPILNTEAFF.

The chain carries TRBV9 and TRBJ1-3; D is uncertain. The CDR3 is made up of 15 amino acids. The V gene lost 0 bases and the J gene lost 0 bases, with 7 bases spanning the gap. Germline-derived CDR1 and CDR2 are SGDLS and YYNGEE. Here the CDR3 reads CASSVAGSSGNTIYF. The CDR3 coding sequence is TGTGCCAGCAGCGTAGCCGGGAGCTCTGGAAACACCATATATTTT.

This chain connects TRBV5-1 to TRBJ2-7; 9 positions match TRBD1. The CDR3 totals 15 residues. Germline values: CDR1 SGHRS, CDR2 YFSETQ. V shed 1 base, J shed 6 bases, and the junction held 8 bases outside the gene matches. The CDR3 region has the DNA TGCGCCAGCAGCTTGCATACAGGGGGCCCGTCCGAGCAGTACTTC. Its translation: CASSLHTGGPSEQYF.

The gene calls are TRBV1 and TRBJ1-3; no check of the table's D call, TRBD1, against the DNA was made. TRBV1 is recorded as a pseudogene. The CDR3 spans 17 residues. CDR3 sequence (DNA): TGCACCAGCAGCTACTGCGAGGACAGGGTGTGGGGAAACACCATATATTTT. Encoded protein: CTSSYCEDRVWGNTIYF.

The chain has TRBV18 and TRBJ2-5; 8 bases align to TRBD1. V lost 3 bases, J lost 3 bases, and 3 bases stayed unmatched. CDR1 and CDR2 from the germline V gene are KGHSH and LQKENI. CDR3 length equals 14 residues. The CDR3 DNA is TGTGCCAGCTCACCCTCGACAGGGGAAGAGACCCAGTACTTC. Its protein product is CASSPSTGEETQYF.

Written as DNA, the CDR3 is TGTGCCAGCAGTGAAGCTGGGACAGGGTATTGGGAGCAGTTCTTC. This translates into CASSEAGTGYWEQFF. The chain carries TRBV25-1 and TRBJ2-1; 9 nucleotides match TRBD1. The CDR3 consists of 15 residues. Germline V gene lookup returns CDR1 MGHDK and CDR2 SYGVNS. V was pared by 2 bases and J by 10 bases, with 9 bases of the junction left unmatched.

The chain links TRBV5-6 to TRBJ1-6, with D uncertain. This CDR3 comprises 14 residues. Germline V gene sequence: CDR1 SGHDT, CDR2 YYEEEE. Trimming stripped 3 bases from V and 9 bases from J, with 13 bases between. The CDR3 region is CASSSLGRGSPLHF. For the CDR3, the DNA is TGTGCCAGCAGCTCCTTAGGTCGGGGTTCACCCCTCCACTTT.

This rearrangement joins TRBV19 to TRBJ2-3; 12 bases match TRBD2. CDR3 length: 16 amino acids. Germline V CDR1 and CDR2: LNHDA, SQIVND (reference sequence). The V gene end was trimmed by 4 bases and the J gene end by 5 bases; junction bases not matched to a gene: 7. CDR3 region: CASSTRLAGEVDTQYF. The CDR3, as DNA: TGTGCCAGTAGTACTCGACTAGCGGGAGAAGTAGATACGCAGTATTTT.

The V gene is TRBV4-2, the J gene TRBJ1-2, with TRBD1 matching 8 bases. After removal of 2 bases from V and 2 bases from J, the junction contained 7 bases not matched to a gene. This CDR3 has 16 amino acids. Germline loops: CDR1 LGHNA, CDR2 YNFKEQ. The CDR3 coding sequence is TGTGCCAGCAGCCAATCTTGGGACAGGACCAACTATGGCTACACCTTC. It is translated as CASSQSWDRTNYGYTF.

The chain joins TRBV12-3 or TRBV12-4 to TRBJ2-3; no definite D call. There are 12 residues in the CDR3. The V end was cut by 6 bases, the J end by 4 bases, with 8 bases between. The chain's CDR3 is CASRAVSDTQYF. The DNA of the CDR3 is TGTGCCAGCAGGGCAGTCTCAGATACGCAGTATTTT.

The rearrangement links TRBV7-2 to TRBJ2-3; D is possibly TRBD2 (6 bases). Germline loops: CDR1 SGHTA, CDR2 FQGNSA. The CDR3 is 14 residues long. V was pared by 1 base and J by 6 bases, with 11 bases between. Here the CDR3 DNA reads TGTGCCAGCAGCTTAGTAGGGACTGCGGATACGCAGTATTTT. Amino acid sequence: CASSLVGTADTQYF.

This clone was counted a single time. The chain links TRBV20-1 to TRBJ1-1; TRBD1 is a possible D gene (5 bases). CDR1 is DFQATT and CDR2 is SNEGSKA in the germline V gene (reference sequence). The length of the CDR3 is 11 residues. Trimming took off 1 base at V and 7 bases at J, with 7 bases between the two ends. The CDR3 region has the DNA TGCAGTGCTAGAGTTAGGGGTGAAGCTTTCTTT. This gives the protein CSARVRGEAFF.

The chain joins TRBV9 to TRBJ1-4, with a weak D call TRBD1 (6 bases). The CDR3 extends over 14 amino acids. Germline V gene lookup returns CDR1 SGDLS and CDR2 YYNGEE. The V gene lost 4 bases and the J gene lost 8 bases, with 15 bases spanning the gap. As DNA, the CDR3 is TGTGCCAGCAGCCTCCGGACAGCGGACGAAAAACTGTTTTTT. Protein: CASSLRTADEKLFF.

The rearrangement links TRBV7-3 to TRBJ2-1, with 12 bases identical to TRBD2. V lost 1 base and J lost 7; bases outside the gene matches: 8. The CDR3 is 17 amino acids. CDR1 and CDR2 from the germline V gene are SGHTA and FQGTGA. CDR3: CASSLIRASGGENEQFF. CDR3 sequence (DNA): TGTGCCAGCAGCTTAATTCGGGCTAGCGGGGGGGAGAATGAGCAGTTCTTC.

This chain connects TRBV6-5 to TRBJ2-3; 8 bases match TRBD2. This CDR3 is built from 15 residues. Germline V gene data show CDR1 as MNHEY and CDR2 as SVGAGI. J gave up 0 bases and V 6 bases, and 5 bases lay outside the gene matches. DNA of the CDR3: TGTGCCAGCAGCCAGCGGGGGCCGAGCACAGATACGCAGTATTTT. Its translation: CASSQRGPSTDTQYF.

Comments on this clone: The junction shows a germline mismatch at one end, possibly a read error. This chain links TRBV7-2 with TRBJ1-3; TRBD1 agrees at 8 bases. The germline V gene encodes CDR1 SGHTA and CDR2 FQGNSA. The CDR3 spans 14 residues. For the CDR3, the DNA is TGTGCCAGCAGCGGACAGGGCAGTGGAAGCACCATATATTTT. This gives the protein CASSGQGSGSTIYF.

This chain connects TRBV6-5 to TRBJ2-7; perhaps TRBD2 as D (6 bases). The germline V gene has CDR1 MNHEY and CDR2 SVGAGI. V dropped 5 bases and J dropped 0 bases, with 11 bases sitting between them. CDR3 size: 14 residues. CDR3 DNA: TGTGCCAGCAGTCCGCACGGGAGCTCCTACGAGCAGTACTTC. It codes for CASSPHGSSYEQYF.

V gene TRBV15 combines with J gene TRBJ2-6; 10 positions agree with TRBD2. This CDR3 is 16 amino acids long. V lost 8 bases to trimming and J lost 4 bases; unmatched junction nucleotides: 8. In germline, CDR1 is LNHNV, CDR2 YYDKDF (reference sequence). CDR3 amino acids: CATESGREKGANVLTF. DNA of the CDR3: TGTGCCACCGAAAGCGGGAGGGAGAAAGGGGCCAACGTCCTGACTTTC.

The rearrangement uses TRBV27 and TRBJ2-5, with D maybe TRBD1 (6 bases). Trimming removed 3 bases at V and 7 bases at J, with 27 bases between. Germline values: CDR1 MNHEY, CDR2 SMNVEV (reference sequence). The CDR3 extends over 18 amino acids. The CDR3 nucleotides are TGTGCCAGCAGTTTTATACCCCCCCAGGGGTCGGGCGGTGGGACCCAGTACTTC. It is translated as CASSFIPPQGSGGGTQYF.

This chain joins TRBV27 and TRBJ1-5; TRBD1 matches 9 bases. Germline V gives CDR1 MNHEY, CDR2 SMNVEV (reference sequence). J lost 5 bases, V lost 6 bases, and 8 bases had no gene match. This CDR3 comprises 15 residues. CDR3 sequence reads: CASSSGTGSDQPQHF. The CDR3 DNA follows: TGTGCCAGCAGCTCCGGGACAGGGTCCGATCAGCCCCAGCATTTT.

The chain couples TRBV27 to TRBJ2-7; 7 bases line up with TRBD1. Losses at the gene ends were 6 bases for V and 2 bases for J; bases not matched to a gene: 7. This CDR3 is built from 14 residues. CDR1 MNHEY and CDR2 SMNVEV come from the germline V gene (reference sequence). In DNA form, the CDR3 reads TGTGCCAGCAGAATCGGGACAGATACCTACGAGCAGTACTTC. Its protein is CASRIGTDTYEQYF.

The rearrangement links TRBV6-2 or TRBV6-3 to TRBJ1-5, with 11 bases fitting TRBD1. Germline CDR1 MNHEY, CDR2 SVGEGT. There are 14 residues in the CDR3. Losses at the gene ends were 2 bases for V and 10 bases for J; bases not matched to a gene: 4. The CDR3 coding sequence is TGTGCCAGCAGTTACCCGGACAGGGGGCAACCCCAGCATTTT. It codes for CASSYPDRGQPQHF.

The chain uses TRBV7-9 and TRBJ2-3; tentative D call: TRBD2 (5 bases). This CDR3 region has 13 residues. The germline CDR1 and CDR2 sequences are SEHNR and FQNEAQ (reference sequence). V was clipped by 3 bases and J by 6 bases, with 10 bases between them. As DNA, the CDR3 is TGTGCCAGCAGCTTCCCCGGGGTCGATACGCAGTATTTT. It specifies CASSFPGVDTQYF.

The CDR3: CASSGNRGPGYGYTF. CDR3 nucleotides: TGCGCCAGCAGCGGTAACAGGGGGCCTGGCTATGGCTACACCTTC. The gene calls are TRBV5-1 and TRBJ1-2, with 9 nucleotides matching TRBD1. V lost 4 bases to trimming and J lost 4 bases; unmatched junction nucleotides: 8. This CDR3 contains 15 residues. In germline, CDR1 is SGHRS, CDR2 YFSETQ.

The rearrangement joins TRBV7-2 to TRBJ1-2; TRBD1 matches 7 bases. The junction had 12 bases not matched to a gene; V was cut back by 5 bases and J by 6 bases. Germline V gene sequence: CDR1 SGHTA, CDR2 FQGNSA. The CDR3 covers 15 residues. The CDR3 protein is CASSGVFGTANGYTF. The CDR3 coding sequence is TGTGCCAGCAGCGGTGTGTTCGGGACAGCTAATGGCTACACCTTC.

This clone was observed a single time. The rearrangement joins TRBV30 to TRBJ2-5; D gene ambiguous. This CDR3 has 11 residues. Trimming cost V 5 bases and J 5 bases, with 9 bases left between them. Germline CDR1 and CDR2: GTSNPN and SVGIG (reference sequence). In nucleotides, the CDR3 is TGTGCCTGGGATTTCTTGGAGACCCAGTACTTC. Protein product: CAWDFLETQYF.

This chain links TRBV7-3 with TRBJ2-2; TRBD2 might be the D (6 bases). V was pared by 5 bases and J by 4 bases, with 14 bases between. Germline V gives CDR1 SGHTA, CDR2 FQGTGA. The CDR3 length is 15 residues. The CDR3 DNA reads TGTGCCAGCAGCCCCCGGGGGTTGGGCACCGGGGAGCTGTTTTTT. Protein: CASSPRGLGTGELFF.

The chain links TRBV5-1 to TRBJ2-3, with TRBD1 matching 11 bases. The germline V gene has CDR1 SGHRS and CDR2 YFSETQ. The CDR3 totals 15 residues. With V trimmed by 4 bases and J by 4 bases, 5 bases remained unmatched. In DNA, the CDR3 is TGCGCCAGCAGCACGGGACAGGGGGTTCCAGATACGCAGTATTTT. This gives the protein CASSTGQGVPDTQYF.

The chain has TRBV5-1 and TRBJ2-1, with 10 nucleotides matching TRBD2. Germline CDR1 SGHRS, CDR2 YFSETQ. This CDR3 region has 15 residues. The trim removed 2 bases at V and 4 bases at J, leaving 3 bases unmatched. The CDR3 sequence is CASSFTSGVYNEQFF. Written as DNA, the CDR3 is TGCGCCAGCAGCTTTACTAGCGGGGTATACAATGAGCAGTTCTTC. Variable domain in full (rest from reference TRBV5-1 and TRBJ2-1): KAGVTQTPRYLIKTRGQQVTLSCSPISGHRSVSWYQQTPGQGLQFLFEYFSETQRNKGNFPGRFSGRQFSNSRSEMNVSTLELGDSALYLCASSFTSGVYNEQFFGPGTRLTVL.

The chain recombines TRBV10-3 with TRBJ1-6; D is perhaps TRBD1 (5 bases). Germline CDR1 reads ENHRY; CDR2 reads SYGVKD. The CDR3 runs 14 residues. Trimming stripped 2 bases from V and 10 bases from J, with 12 bases between. CDR3 amino acids: CAISEPRVWSPLHF. CDR3 DNA sequence: TGTGCCATCAGTGAGCCCAGGGTCTGGTCACCCCTCCACTTT.